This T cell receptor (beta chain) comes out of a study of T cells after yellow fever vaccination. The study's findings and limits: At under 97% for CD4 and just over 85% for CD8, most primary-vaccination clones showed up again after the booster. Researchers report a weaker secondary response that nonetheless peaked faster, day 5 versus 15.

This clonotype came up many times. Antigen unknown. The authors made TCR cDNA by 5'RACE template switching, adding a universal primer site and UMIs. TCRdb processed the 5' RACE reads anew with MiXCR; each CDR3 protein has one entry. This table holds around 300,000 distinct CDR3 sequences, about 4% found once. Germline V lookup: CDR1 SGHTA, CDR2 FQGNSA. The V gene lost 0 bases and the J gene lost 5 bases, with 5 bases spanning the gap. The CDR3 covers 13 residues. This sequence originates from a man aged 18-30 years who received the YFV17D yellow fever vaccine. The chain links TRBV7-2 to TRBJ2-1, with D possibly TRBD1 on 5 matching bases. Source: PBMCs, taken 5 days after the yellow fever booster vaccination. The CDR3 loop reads CASSLARDNEQFF. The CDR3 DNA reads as TGTGCCAGCAGCTTAGCCAGGGACAATGAGCAGTTCTTC.